Listed below are T cell receptor beta chains from one sample, sequenced in a study of cytomegalovirus exposure and HLA in healthy donors. The method was immunoSEQ multiplex PCR; TCRdb's version includes in-frame clones alone and lacks a portion of them. The table lists 130,000 or so clones, about 75% of them singletons. The sample taken for sequencing was PBMCs. The receptors derive from a woman aged 40 to 50 in good health and CMV-seronegative. CDR3s include the opening cysteine and the closing phenylalanine or tryptophan. D genes are given only for firm matches. Clone sizes are given selectively: once, few, many, or a class where the clone is expanded.

V gene	D gene	clone size	J gene	CDR3 protein	CDR3 DNA
TRBV6-5	TRBD1	.	TRBJ2-7	CASSSGQGEGYEQYF	TGTGCCAGCAGTTCCGGACAGGGAGAGGGCTACGAGCAGTACTTC
TRBV6-5	TRBD1	.	TRBJ1-1	CASSQTGTANTEAFF	TGTGCCAGCAGTCAAACCGGGACAGCGAACACTGAAGCTTTCTTT
TRBV6-5	.	.	TRBJ2-7	CASHRDYEQYF	TGTGCCAGCCACCGGGACTACGAGCAGTACTTC
TRBV30	TRBD1	.	TRBJ1-1	CAWRARTGRGTEAFF	TGTGCCTGGAGGGCCAGGACAGGAAGAGGAACTGAAGCTTTCTTT
TRBV10-3	TRBD1	.	TRBJ1-2	CAISEAGQGYGYTF	TGTGCCATCAGTGAGGCGGGACAGGGCTATGGCTACACCTTC
TRBV5-1	.	.	TRBJ2-7	CASGMAGSYEQYF	TGCGCCAGCGGCATGGCAGGATCCTACGAGCAGTACTTC
TRBV4-1	.	few	TRBJ1-1	CASSQGGRDTEAFF	TGCGCCAGCAGCCAAGGGGGGCGCGACACTGAAGCTTTCTTT
TRBV19	TRBD1	.	TRBJ1-6	CASSMDRLSPSSYNSPLHF	TGTGCCAGTAGTATGGACAGGCTCTCCCCGAGCTCCTATAATTCACCCCTCCACTTT
TRBV5-1	.	.	TRBJ1-1	CASSVTAVDTEAFF	TGCGCCAGCAGCGTGACAGCAGTGGACACTGAAGCTTTCTTT
TRBV11-3	TRBD1	.	TRBJ2-5	CASSLGGTVETQYF	TGTGCCAGCAGCTTAGGGGGGACAGTCGAGACCCAGTACTTC